The sequence of this TCR beta chain was determined in a study of blood T cells in healthy people across ages. Alongside a J-beta primer mix, a sample-barcoded 5' primer served in a second PCR lasting about 7 to 12 cycles. Every single cDNA molecule received a tag from a template-switch adaptor with 12 random nucleotides. Paired-end reads containing CDR3 totaled no fewer than 3 million for each sample. TCRdb reprocessed the 5' RACE reads via MiXCR and lists one record per CDR3 protein. Of 800,000 to 900,000 distinct CDR3 sequences in the sample, 55% to 65% were seen once. Donors were healthy Caucasian individuals from Russia aged about 6 to 90. Drawing of peripheral blood yielded roughly 9.3 milliliters from each donor. The CDR3 is 17 amino acids. The germline CDR1 and CDR2 sequences are SGHRS and YFSETQ. V lost 2 bases, J lost 8 bases, and 13 bases stayed unmatched.

This chain joins TRBV5-1 and TRBJ2-2, with 9 bases identical to TRBD1. The receptor was isolated from a young man in good health. The material sequenced was blood. CDR3 region: CASSFPVGQGFTGELFF. The CDR3 region has the DNA TGCGCCAGCAGCTTCCCGGTGGGACAGGGCTTCACTGGGGAGCTGTTTTTT. Complete variable domain (other parts from reference TRBV5-1 and TRBJ2-2): KAGVTQTPRYLIKTRGQQVTLSCSPISGHRSVSWYQQTPGQGLQFLFEYFSETQRNKGNFPGRFSGRQFSNSRSEMNVSTLELGDSALYLCASSFPVGQGFTGELFFGEGSRLTVL.